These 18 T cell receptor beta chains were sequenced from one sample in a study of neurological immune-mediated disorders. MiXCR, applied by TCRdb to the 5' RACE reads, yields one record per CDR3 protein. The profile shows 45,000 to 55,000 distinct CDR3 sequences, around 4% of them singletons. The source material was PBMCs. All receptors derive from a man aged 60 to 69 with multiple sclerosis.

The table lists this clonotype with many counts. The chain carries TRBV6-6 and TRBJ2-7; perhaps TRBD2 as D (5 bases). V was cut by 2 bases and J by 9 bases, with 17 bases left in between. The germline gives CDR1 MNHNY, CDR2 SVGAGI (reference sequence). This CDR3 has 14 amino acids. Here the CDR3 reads CASSYPEVGARQYF. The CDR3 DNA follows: TGTGCCAGCAGTTACCCAGAGGTGGGAGCGAGGCAGTACTTC.

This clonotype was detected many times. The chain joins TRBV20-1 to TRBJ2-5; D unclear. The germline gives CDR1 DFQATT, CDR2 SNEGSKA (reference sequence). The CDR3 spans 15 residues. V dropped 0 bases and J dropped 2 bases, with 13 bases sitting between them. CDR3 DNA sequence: TGCAGTGCTAGAGATTTCCTGGGCAAGCAAGAGACCCAGTACTTC. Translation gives CSARDFLGKQETQYF.

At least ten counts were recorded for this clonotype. CDR3 in amino acids: CASSLEVPDQPQHF. In nucleotides, the CDR3 is TGTGCCAGCAGTTTGGAGGTCCCCGATCAGCCCCAGCATTTT. The chain combines TRBV12-3 or TRBV12-4 with TRBJ1-5; D gene unclear. There are 14 residues in the CDR3. V lost 3 bases, J lost 5 bases, and 11 bases lay in between.

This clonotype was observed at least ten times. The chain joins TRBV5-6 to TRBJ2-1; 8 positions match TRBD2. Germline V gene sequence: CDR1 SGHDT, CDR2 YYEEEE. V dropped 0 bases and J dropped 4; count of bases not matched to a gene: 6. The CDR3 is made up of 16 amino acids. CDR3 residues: CASSLAVRGAYNEQFF. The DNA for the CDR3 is TGTGCCAGCAGCTTGGCCGTGCGGGGGGCTTACAATGAGCAGTTCTTC.

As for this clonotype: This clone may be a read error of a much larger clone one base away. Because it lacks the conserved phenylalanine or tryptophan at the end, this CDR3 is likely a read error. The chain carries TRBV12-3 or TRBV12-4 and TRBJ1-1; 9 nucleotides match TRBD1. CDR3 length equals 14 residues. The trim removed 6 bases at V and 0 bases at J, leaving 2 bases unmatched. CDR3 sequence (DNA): TGTGCCAGCAGGGGACAGGGCTTGAACACTGAAGCTTTCATT. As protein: CASRGQGLNTEAFI.

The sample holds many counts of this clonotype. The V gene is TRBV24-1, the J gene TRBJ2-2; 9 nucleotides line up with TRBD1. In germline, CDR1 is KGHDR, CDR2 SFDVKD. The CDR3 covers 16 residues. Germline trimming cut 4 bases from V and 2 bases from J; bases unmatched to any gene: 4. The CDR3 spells CATSEWGQGNTGELFF. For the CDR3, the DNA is TGTGCCACCAGTGAGTGGGGACAGGGCAACACCGGGGAGCTGTTTTTT.

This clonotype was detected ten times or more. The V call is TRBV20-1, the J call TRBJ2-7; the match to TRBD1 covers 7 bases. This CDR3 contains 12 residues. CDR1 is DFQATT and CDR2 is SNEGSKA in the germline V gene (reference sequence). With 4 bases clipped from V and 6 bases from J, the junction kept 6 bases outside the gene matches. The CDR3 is CSANRGESEQYF. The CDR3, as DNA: TGCAGTGCTAACAGGGGAGAAAGCGAGCAGTACTTC.

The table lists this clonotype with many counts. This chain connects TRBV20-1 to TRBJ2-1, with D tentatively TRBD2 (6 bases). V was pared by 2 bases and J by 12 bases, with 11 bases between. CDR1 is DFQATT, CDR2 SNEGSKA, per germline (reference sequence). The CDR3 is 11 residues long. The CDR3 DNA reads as TGCAGTGCTAGATCCGGGAGCAGGCAGTTCTTC. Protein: CSARSGSRQFF.

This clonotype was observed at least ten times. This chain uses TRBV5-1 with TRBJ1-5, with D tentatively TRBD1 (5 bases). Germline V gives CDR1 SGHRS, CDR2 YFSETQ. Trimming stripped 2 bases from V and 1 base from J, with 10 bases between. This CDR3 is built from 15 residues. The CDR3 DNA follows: TGCGCCAGCAGCTTAGGGGAGGTCAGCAATCAGCCCCAGCATTTT. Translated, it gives CASSLGEVSNQPQHF.

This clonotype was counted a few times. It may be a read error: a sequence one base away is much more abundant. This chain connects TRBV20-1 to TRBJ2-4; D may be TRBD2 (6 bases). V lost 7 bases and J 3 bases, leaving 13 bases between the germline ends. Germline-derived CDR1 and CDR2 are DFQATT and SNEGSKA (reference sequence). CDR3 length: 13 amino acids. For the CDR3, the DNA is TGCAGTGATGATGGAGGGGACAAAAACATTCAGTACTTC. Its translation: CSDDGGDKNIQYF.

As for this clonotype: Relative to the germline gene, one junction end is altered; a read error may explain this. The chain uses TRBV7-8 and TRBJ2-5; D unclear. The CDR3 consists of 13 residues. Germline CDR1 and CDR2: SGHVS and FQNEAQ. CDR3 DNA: TGTGCCAGCAATCCACAGCCCCAAGAGAACCAGTACTTC. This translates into CASNPQPQENQYF.

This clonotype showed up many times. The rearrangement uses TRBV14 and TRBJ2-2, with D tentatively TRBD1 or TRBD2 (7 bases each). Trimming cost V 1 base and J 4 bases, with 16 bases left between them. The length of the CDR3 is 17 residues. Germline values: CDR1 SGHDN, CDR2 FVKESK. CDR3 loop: CASSQALGGGSTGELFF. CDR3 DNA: TGTGCCAGCAGCCAAGCCCTGGGAGGGGGCTCCACCGGGGAGCTGTTTTTT.

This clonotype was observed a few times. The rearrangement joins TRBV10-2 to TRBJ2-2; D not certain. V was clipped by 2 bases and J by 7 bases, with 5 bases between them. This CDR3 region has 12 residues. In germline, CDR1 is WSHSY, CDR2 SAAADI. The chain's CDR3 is CASSEEFGELFF. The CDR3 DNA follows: TGCGCCAGCAGTGAGGAATTCGGGGAGCTGTTTTTT.

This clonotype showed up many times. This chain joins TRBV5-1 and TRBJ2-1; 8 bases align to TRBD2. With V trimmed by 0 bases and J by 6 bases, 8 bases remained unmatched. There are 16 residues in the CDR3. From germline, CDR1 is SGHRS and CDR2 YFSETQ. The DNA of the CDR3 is TGCGCCAGCAGCTTGGCCGTGTCTAGCGGGTTCAATGAGCAGTTCTTC. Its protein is CASSLAVSSGFNEQFF.

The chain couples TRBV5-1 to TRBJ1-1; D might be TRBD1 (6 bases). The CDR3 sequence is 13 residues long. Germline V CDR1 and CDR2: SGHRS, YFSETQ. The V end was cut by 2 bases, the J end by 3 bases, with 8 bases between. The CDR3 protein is CASSFNRDTEAFF. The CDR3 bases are TGCGCCAGCAGCTTTAACAGGGACACTGAAGCTTTCTTT.

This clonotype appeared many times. CDR3 DNA sequence: TGTGCCAGCAGCTTGGCGGGGATGGGGGATACGCAGTATTTT. This sequence encodes CASSLAGMGDTQYF. This chain joins TRBV5-5 and TRBJ2-3; D may be TRBD2 (5 bases). Germline assignment: CDR1 SGHKS and CDR2 YYEKEE (reference sequence). The V and J ends lost 0 bases and 6 bases respectively, with 11 bases between them. This CDR3 region has 14 residues. Supplemented by reference TRBV5-5 and TRBJ2-3, the full variable domain reads DAGVTQSPTHLIKTRGQQVTLRCSPISGHKSVSWYQQVLGQGPQFIFQYYEKEERGRGNFPDRFSARQFPNYSSELNVNALLLGDSALYLCASSLAGMGDTQYFGPGTRLTVL.

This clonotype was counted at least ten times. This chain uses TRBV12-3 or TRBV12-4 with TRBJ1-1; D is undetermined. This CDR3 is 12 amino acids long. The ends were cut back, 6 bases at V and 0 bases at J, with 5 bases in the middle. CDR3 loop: CASSLLNTEAFF. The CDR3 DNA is TGTGCCAGCAGCCTACTGAACACTGAAGCTTTCTTT.

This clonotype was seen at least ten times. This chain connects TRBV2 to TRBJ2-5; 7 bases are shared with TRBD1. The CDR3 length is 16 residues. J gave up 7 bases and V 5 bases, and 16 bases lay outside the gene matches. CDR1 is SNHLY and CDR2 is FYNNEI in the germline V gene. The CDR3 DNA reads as TGTGCCAGCAGTTTTAACAGGGGAGCCCGCGTAGGGACCCAGTACTTC. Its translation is CASSFNRGARVGTQYF.